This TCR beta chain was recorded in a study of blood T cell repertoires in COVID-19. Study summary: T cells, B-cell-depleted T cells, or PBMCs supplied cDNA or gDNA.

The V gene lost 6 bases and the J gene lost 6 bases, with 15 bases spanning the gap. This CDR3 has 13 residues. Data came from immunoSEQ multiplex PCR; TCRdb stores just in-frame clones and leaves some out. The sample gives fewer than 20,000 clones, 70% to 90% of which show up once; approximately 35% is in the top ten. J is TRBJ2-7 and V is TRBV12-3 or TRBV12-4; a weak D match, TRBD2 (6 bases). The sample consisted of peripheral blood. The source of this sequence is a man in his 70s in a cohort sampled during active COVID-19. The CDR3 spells CASRGGWSLEQYF. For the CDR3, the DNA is TGTGCCAGCAGGGGGGGATGGTCCCTCGAGCAGTACTTC.